The TCR beta chain under discussion was sequenced for a study of T cells in Graves' hyperthyroidism and ophthalmopathy (dated by TCRdb to the late 2010s). Notes on the research overall: Peripheral blood was collected at initial diagnosis, before any treatment. TCR V-J signatures able to tell the groups apart were searched for in a discovery cohort of approximately 95 patients, of whom more than 40 had Graves' ophthalmopathy and 55 to 65 had stable Graves' hyperthyroidism. Prospective prediction of ophthalmopathy was tested in an independent validation cohort of some 20 hyperthyroidism patients and some 17 patients who later progressed to ophthalmopathy. The roughly 100 discovery patients were divided at random into training and test sets in a 7:3 ratio. The study also compared thyroid tissue and blood T-cell repertoires from several Graves' hyperthyroidism patients. Following sampling, methimazole starting at 30 mg daily was given to hyperthyroidism patients, and high-dose intravenous methylprednisolone was given to ophthalmopathy patients. TCR Vbeta CDR3 sequencing of 120 to 150 peripheral blood samples (approximately 44 ophthalmopathy, over 70 hyperthyroidism and approximately 17 progressor patients) is reported in the paper. Broader findings and caveats from the paper: Sample size was not statistically predetermined, and investigators were not blinded to group allocation. During validation, the model predicted progression to ophthalmopathy a median of roughly 7.1 months ahead of onset, with 70.59% sensitivity and 72% to 85% specificity. A 13 V-J signature model separated ophthalmopathy from stable hyperthyroidism, with approximately 87% sensitivity and roughly 81% specificity in cross-validation and 80%/75% in testing. Most expanded thyroid clonotypes (frequency above 0.001) were also detected in blood, suggesting blood repertoires may reflect thyroid immune responses.

Taken from cysteine to phenylalanine, the CDR3 has 14 residues. Only the CDR3 portion is preserved as DNA: 42 bases, with reading frame beginning at the first base. V and J are truncated by 6 bases and 2 bases respectively, leaving an intervening sequence of 12 bases. A patient counted as having stable Graves' hyperthyroidism if no progression to ophthalmopathy occurred over 18 months of follow-up. Hyperthyroidism patients were aged 18 to 65 years and newly diagnosed, with disease duration of less than 2 months. Any patient with an uncontrolled infection, another autoimmune disease, pregnancy or lactation was excluded. Clinical symptoms, serum thyroxine and TRAb, thyroid ultrasound, and orbital computed tomography formed the basis for the diagnoses. PBMCs were separated from under 12 ml of fresh peripheral blood using Ficoll-Paque density gradient centrifugation. Total RNA was extracted with Trizol reagent, and quality was checked on an Agilent 2100 Bioanalyzer.

This clonotype was detected ten times or more. Its antigen is not yet known. No much larger clone exists at a distance of one base, and base qualities are not known. Amplification of TCR beta CDR3 regions was carried out from RNA transcripts. The TCR CDR3 was subjected to a first round of RT-PCR using the HTBI primer set and the Qiagen OneStep RT-PCR kit. Libraries were constructed in a second round of multiplex PCR, after which size selection and purification were carried out. The libraries were sequenced on an Illumina HiSeq2000 using paired-end 100 bp reads. In the paper's pipeline: Raw data were processed with SOAPnuke, discarding reads with adapters, uncalled bases, mean Phred below 15, or no exact constant-primer or identifier match. High-quality paired reads were merged using COPE v1.2.5, and each unique nucleotide sequence was defined as a clonotype. MiTCR v1.1 was used to align the clonotypes against IMGT TRBV, TRBD and TRBJ reference segments. Analysis was restricted to V-J combinations with a frequency above 0.0001, which covered roughly 99% of repertoires. A TCS score was defined as the ratio of F50 (clonal expansion) to E x V (chaos), with BLOSUM62-based TCRdist applied between CDR3 peptides within each V-J. Welch's t-statistics and random forest reduced fewer than 550 V-J features to roughly 13, which were used in a naive Bayes classifier (R e1071). TCRdb reworked the public reads: Q25 trimming with fastp, MiXCR clone assembly, productive beta chains retained. Entries that share a CDR3 protein sequence are merged under the most common genes and DNA. TCRdb, not the authors, supplied the V and J calls. A total of hundreds of thousands of distinct CDR3 sequences appear in this sample, 15% to 18% of them only once. The biggest ten clones account for about 7.7% of the sample.

The specimen was blood. This clonotype was obtained from a woman between 18 and 29 years old with Graves' hyperthyroidism. The chain is assembled from TRBV12-3 or TRBV12-4 and TRBJ2-3; the D gene is not confidently resolved. CDR3 reads: CASSHRPATDTQYF. At the DNA level, the sequence is TGTGCCAGCAGCCATCGACCTGCCACAGATACGCAGTATTTT.